This T cell receptor (beta chain) was observed in a study of blood T cell repertoires in COVID-19. The overall study: Material from acute and convalescent COVID-19 was sourced from the United States, Italy and Spain.

As processed by the authors: Reference gene primer amplification gave estimated nucleated cell counts. Clones were sequenced by immunoSEQ multiplex PCR, and TCRdb holds only the in-frame ones, with some missing. The V and J calls and the clone size are those of that table, but D and trimming were determined from the DNA. The sample contains around 260,000 clones, roughly 90% of which appear only once. Trimming pared 4 bases from V and 7 bases from J, leaving 19 bases between. CDR1 and CDR2 (germline): KGHDR, SFDVKD. This CDR3 comprises 16 residues. This clonotype was sampled from a human donor in a cohort sampled during active COVID-19. Sequencing was done on a sample of peripheral blood. The chain links TRBV24-1 to TRBJ1-5; D remains ambiguous. Here the CDR3 DNA reads TGTGCCACCAGTGACCGGACTGGACGGATCTTCCAGCCCCAGCATTTT. It specifies CATSDRTGRIFQPQHF.